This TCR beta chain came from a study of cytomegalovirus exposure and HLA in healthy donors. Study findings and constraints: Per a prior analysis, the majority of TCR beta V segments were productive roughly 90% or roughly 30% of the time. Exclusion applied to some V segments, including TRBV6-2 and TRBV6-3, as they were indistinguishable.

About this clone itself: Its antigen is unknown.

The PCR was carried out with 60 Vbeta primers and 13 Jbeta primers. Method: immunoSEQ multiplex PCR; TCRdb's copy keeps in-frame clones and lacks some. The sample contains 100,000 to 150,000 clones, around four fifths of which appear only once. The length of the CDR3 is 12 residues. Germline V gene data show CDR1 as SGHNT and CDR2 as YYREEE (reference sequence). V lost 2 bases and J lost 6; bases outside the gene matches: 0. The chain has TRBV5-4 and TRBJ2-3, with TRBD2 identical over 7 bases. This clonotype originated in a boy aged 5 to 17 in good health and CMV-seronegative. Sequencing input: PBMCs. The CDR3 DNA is TGTGCCAGCAGCTTACTAGCGGATACGCAGTATTTT. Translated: CASSLLADTQYF.